Listed below are T cell receptor beta chains from one sample, sequenced in a study of blood T cell repertoires in COVID-19. The data were produced by immunoSEQ multiplex PCR, yet TCRdb's version contains in-frame clones alone and is incomplete. This sample has some 83,000 clones, with 80% found just once. Sequenced: peripheral blood. These TCRs come from a man in his sixties with active or convalescent COVID-19. Each CDR3 is given with its conserved first and last residue. Fields, in order: V gene, CDR3 length, clone size, J gene, D gene, CDR3 DNA, CDR3 protein. A D gene is named only where the DNA matches it firmly. Some rows have no size entry. The others give once, few or many, or a class for an expanded clone.

v_call: TRBV7-2; cdr3_length: 12; clone_size: NA; j_call: TRBJ1-4; d_call: NA; cdr3_nt: TGTGCCAGCAGCCGTCCCAATGAAAAACTGTTTTTT; cdr3_aa: CASSRPNEKLFF
v_call: TRBV11-2; cdr3_length: 13; clone_size: NA; j_call: TRBJ1-2; d_call: TRBD1; cdr3_nt: TGTGCCAGCAGCCCCTGGGACAGCTATGGCTACACCTTC; cdr3_aa: CASSPWDSYGYTF
v_call: TRBV12-3/TRBV12-4; cdr3_length: 13; clone_size: NA; j_call: TRBJ1-2; d_call: NA; cdr3_nt: TGTGCCAGCACCTTGACCGGGAACTATGGCTACACCTTC; cdr3_aa: CASTLTGNYGYTF
v_call: TRBV7-2; cdr3_length: 15; clone_size: NA; j_call: TRBJ2-7; d_call: NA; cdr3_nt: TGTGCCAGCAGCTTAGCGGGTGACAGGACCTACGAGCAGTACTTC; cdr3_aa: CASSLAGDRTYEQYF
v_call: TRBV27; cdr3_length: 17; clone_size: NA; j_call: TRBJ2-3; d_call: NA; cdr3_nt: TGTGCCAGCAGTTTAACGGGGTGGGGGCTTAGCACAGATACGCAGTATTTT; cdr3_aa: CASSLTGWGLSTDTQYF
v_call: TRBV20-1; cdr3_length: 13; clone_size: NA; j_call: TRBJ1-2; d_call: NA; cdr3_nt: TGCAGTGCTAGTGCCGGAGATGACTATGGCTACACCTTC; cdr3_aa: CSASAGDDYGYTF
v_call: TRBV7-6; cdr3_length: 11; clone_size: NA; j_call: TRBJ1-4; d_call: NA; cdr3_nt: TGTGCCAGCAGCTTGGAGCGAAAACTGTTTTTT; cdr3_aa: CASSLERKLFF
v_call: TRBV29-1; cdr3_length: 11; clone_size: few; j_call: TRBJ2-1; d_call: NA; cdr3_nt: TGCAGCGTTTCTGTTACTCTGGAGCAGTTCTTC; cdr3_aa: CSVSVTLEQFF
v_call: TRBV4-1; cdr3_length: 13; clone_size: NA; j_call: TRBJ1-1; d_call: NA; cdr3_nt: TGCGCCAGCAGCCGAACGGGGTCGGGTGGGGCTTTCTTT; cdr3_aa: CASSRTGSGGAFF
v_call: TRBV5-1; cdr3_length: 14; clone_size: NA; j_call: TRBJ2-2; d_call: TRBD2; cdr3_nt: TGCGCCAGCAGCGATAGCGGGGGGACCGGGGAGCTGTTTTTT; cdr3_aa: CASSDSGGTGELFF
v_call: TRBV9; cdr3_length: 14; clone_size: few; j_call: TRBJ2-3; d_call: TRBD2; cdr3_nt: TGTGCCAGCAGCGGAGCGGGGTACACAGATACGCAGTATTTT; cdr3_aa: CASSGAGYTDTQYF
v_call: TRBV12-3/TRBV12-4; cdr3_length: 13; clone_size: NA; j_call: TRBJ1-1; d_call: TRBD1; cdr3_nt: TGTGCCAGCAGTATACGACAGGGGGGTCTAGCTTTCTTT; cdr3_aa: CASSIRQGGLAFF
v_call: TRBV10-3; cdr3_length: 19; clone_size: few; j_call: TRBJ2-1; d_call: TRBD2; cdr3_nt: TGTGCCATCACCTCCTCGGCGGGGACTAGCGGGGGAAACTACAATGAGCAGTTCTTC; cdr3_aa: CAITSSAGTSGGNYNEQFF
v_call: TRBV27; cdr3_length: 16; clone_size: NA; j_call: TRBJ1-2; d_call: NA; cdr3_nt: TGTGCCAGCAGCCACCTCCGACAGGCTACACACTATGGCTACACCTTC; cdr3_aa: CASSHLRQATHYGYTF
v_call: TRBV7-9; cdr3_length: 15; clone_size: NA; j_call: TRBJ2-5; d_call: NA; cdr3_nt: TGTGCCAGCAGCTTGTGGACAGCTTTTATGGAGACCCAGTACTTC; cdr3_aa: CASSLWTAFMETQYF
v_call: TRBV4-3; cdr3_length: 16; clone_size: NA; j_call: TRBJ2-3; d_call: NA; cdr3_nt: TGCGCCAGCAGCCAGAATACAGCAACGAGCACAGATACGCAGTATTTT; cdr3_aa: CASSQNTATSTDTQYF
v_call: TRBV6-2/TRBV6-3; cdr3_length: 16; clone_size: NA; j_call: TRBJ2-3; d_call: NA; cdr3_nt: TGTGCCAGCAGTTTTAGAACAGCTTTCAGCACAGATACGCAGTATTTT; cdr3_aa: CASSFRTAFSTDTQYF
v_call: TRBV14; cdr3_length: 16; clone_size: NA; j_call: TRBJ1-6; d_call: NA; cdr3_nt: TGTGCCAGCAGCCAAGGGATCGGGAGAACTAATTCACCCCTCCACTTT; cdr3_aa: CASSQGIGRTNSPLHF
v_call: TRBV5-4; cdr3_length: 12; clone_size: NA; j_call: TRBJ2-5; d_call: NA; cdr3_nt: TGTGCCAGCACTCGCGGGGAGGAGACCCAGTACTTC; cdr3_aa: CASTRGEETQYF
v_call: TRBV6-6; cdr3_length: 14; clone_size: NA; j_call: TRBJ1-1; d_call: TRBD1; cdr3_nt: TGTGCCAGCAGGTCCCGGGACAGGGTAGGTGAAGCTTTCTTT; cdr3_aa: CASRSRDRVGEAFF